Shown below are 22 T cell receptor beta chains from a single sample sequenced in a study of cytomegalovirus exposure and HLA in healthy donors. Clones were sequenced by immunoSEQ multiplex PCR, and TCRdb holds only the in-frame ones, with some missing. The table lists about 71,000 clones, approximately 93% of them singletons. Sequencing was carried out using PBMCs. These receptors all come from a man younger than 35 in good health and CMV-seropositive.

V and J are TRBV6-5 and TRBJ2-1; tentatively, D is TRBD2 (6 bases). V lost 0 bases and J 3 bases, leaving 9 bases between the germline ends. Germline-derived CDR1 and CDR2 are MNHEY and SVGAGI. The CDR3 extends over 15 amino acids. The CDR3 loop is CASSYSADYYNEQFF. CDR3 nucleotide sequence: TGTGCCAGCAGTTACTCTGCGGACTACTACAATGAGCAGTTCTTC.

This chain uses TRBV7-2 with TRBJ1-2, with D maybe TRBD1 (6 bases). This CDR3 spans 15 amino acids. Germline CDR1 SGHTA, CDR2 FQGNSA. Deletions cut 5 bases from V and 0 bases from J, with 13 bases between. CDR3 residues: CASSTRDTSNYGYTF. As DNA, the CDR3 is TGTGCCAGCAGCACCCGGGACACCTCTAACTATGGCTACACCTTC.

The chain couples TRBV14 to TRBJ2-3; D not certain. The CDR3 runs to 12 residues. Germline loops: CDR1 SGHDN, CDR2 FVKESK. Trimming left V 8 bases short and J 6 bases short, with 12 bases between. The CDR3 nucleotides read TGTGCCAGCCGAGCCCCCGGGGATACGCAGTATTTT. It is translated as CASRAPGDTQYF.

The V call is TRBV2, the J call TRBJ2-1; 8 bases agree with TRBD1. V lost 4 bases, J lost 2 bases, and 4 bases stayed unmatched. Per the germline V gene, CDR1 is SNHLY and CDR2 is FYNNEI. The CDR3 runs to 15 residues. This CDR3 is CASSGQGFPYNEQFF. The CDR3 bases are TGTGCCAGCAGTGGACAGGGGTTCCCCTACAATGAGCAGTTCTTC.

This clone was recorded only once. This chain links TRBV18 with TRBJ2-5; D might be TRBD1 (5 bases). The CDR3 totals 14 residues. Germline V gene data show CDR1 as KGHSH and CDR2 as LQKENI. V lost 10 bases, J lost 5 bases, and 20 bases lay in between. CDR3 sequence (DNA): TGTGCCACCTCGAGCGATCAGGGTTCGGAGACCCAGTACTTC. Protein product: CATSSDQGSETQYF.

V usage is TRBV18 and J usage is TRBJ2-3; D might be TRBD1 (5 bases). V shed 1 base and J shed 0 bases, with 17 bases lying between them. This CDR3 comprises 18 residues. Germline V CDR1 and CDR2: KGHSH, LQKENI. CDR3 sequence: CASSPLSATATSTDTQYF. The CDR3 nucleotides read TGTGCCAGCTCACCACTGTCAGCGACAGCCACTAGCACAGATACGCAGTATTTT.

This chain links TRBV6-6 with TRBJ2-7; TRBD2 is a possible D gene (5 bases). V was clipped by 7 bases and J by 2 bases, with 18 bases between them. CDR1 and CDR2 from the germline V gene are MNHNY and SVGAGI (reference sequence). This CDR3 is built from 15 residues. In nucleotides, the CDR3 is TGTGCCAGCACCCTAGGGCTAGCCGAAACCTACGAGCAGTACTTC. Encoded protein: CASTLGLAETYEQYF.

This chain links TRBV6-1 with TRBJ2-3; D may be TRBD1 (6 bases). Germline CDR1 and CDR2: MNHNS and SASEGT. This CDR3 has 14 amino acids. The ends were cut back, 4 bases at V and 6 bases at J, with 14 bases in the middle. CDR3 residues: CASSVKVDRDTQYF. Here the CDR3 DNA reads TGTGCCAGCAGTGTGAAGGTAGACAGGGATACGCAGTATTTT.

The chain uses TRBV5-1 and TRBJ2-7, with 7 bases that match TRBD1. Germline loops: CDR1 SGHRS, CDR2 YFSETQ. Trimming removed 0 bases from V and 5 bases from J; junction bases left unmatched: 8. The CDR3 extends over 15 amino acids. The CDR3 nucleotides are TGCGCCAGCAGCTTGGAGGGACAGCCACCAAACGAGCAGTACTTC. Translating it yields CASSLEGQPPNEQYF.

The V and J genes are TRBV29-1 and TRBJ2-1; 11 bases match TRBD2. The V gene end was trimmed by 0 bases and the J gene end by 10 bases; junction bases not matched to a gene: 5. CDR3 length equals 14 residues. Germline values: CDR1 SQVTM, CDR2 ANQGSEA. The CDR3 DNA follows: TGCAGCGTTGAAGAACTAGCGGGAGTTTTCGAGCAGTTCTTC. Encoded protein: CSVEELAGVFEQFF.

This sequence joins TRBV6-6 and TRBJ2-1; D unresolved. V lost 4 bases and J lost 9, with 4 bases in between. From germline, CDR1 is MNHNY and CDR2 SVGAGI (reference sequence). The CDR3 length is 10 residues. The CDR3 region is CASSFGEQFF. Written as DNA, the CDR3 is TGTGCCAGCAGTTTCGGTGAGCAGTTCTTC.

The count of this clone is one. The chain couples TRBV11-2 to TRBJ2-1, with 10 bases aligning to TRBD2. This CDR3 has 14 residues. With V trimmed by 2 bases and J by 8 bases, 3 bases remained unmatched. Germline V gives CDR1 SGHAT, CDR2 FQNNGV. The CDR3 sequence: CASSLRLAGDEQFF. Here the CDR3 DNA reads TGTGCCAGCAGCTTAAGGCTAGCGGGAGATGAGCAGTTCTTC.

This clone has a single count. The chain carries TRBV18 and TRBJ2-7, with a possible D match to TRBD1 (5 bases). Germline values: CDR1 KGHSH, CDR2 LQKENI. Trimming stripped 4 bases from V and 1 base from J, with 11 bases between. The CDR3 totals 14 residues. CDR3 in amino acids: CASSLPGASYEQYF. DNA for the CDR3: TGTGCCAGCTCACTTCCTGGGGCTTCCTACGAGCAGTACTTC.

This clone has only one observation. The V call is TRBV6-1, the J call TRBJ2-1; D is unclear. Deletions cut 7 bases from V and 4 bases from J, with 11 bases between. CDR3 size: 13 residues. In germline, CDR1 is MNHNS, CDR2 SASEGT. This CDR3 reads CASTATPYNEQFF. CDR3 coding DNA: TGTGCCAGCACCGCGACACCGTACAATGAGCAGTTCTTC.

V and J are TRBV27 and TRBJ2-7; tentative D call: TRBD2 (7 bases). V dropped 0 bases and J dropped 6 bases, with 15 bases sitting between them. The CDR3 spans 15 residues. Germline CDR1 reads MNHEY; CDR2 reads SMNVEV (reference sequence). CDR3 coding DNA: TGTGCCAGCAGTTTATCGGGGGGGGCCGGCGGCGAGCAGTACTTC. As protein: CASSLSGGAGGEQYF.

The V call is TRBV6-1, the J call TRBJ2-2, with D tentatively TRBD2 (5 bases). Germline V gene data show CDR1 as MNHNS and CDR2 as SASEGT. V lost 1 base to trimming and J lost 5 bases, with 11 bases between them. The CDR3 runs 15 residues. The CDR3 is CASSEVLGSTGELFF. CDR3 nucleotides: TGTGCCAGCAGTGAAGTACTAGGATCAACCGGGGAGCTGTTTTTT.

This chain joins TRBV7-9 and TRBJ2-7; TRBD1 agrees at 8 bases. The CDR3 covers 15 residues. Trimming removed 5 bases from V and 7 bases from J; junction bases left unmatched: 13. In germline, CDR1 is SEHNR, CDR2 FQNEAQ (reference sequence). CDR3 in DNA: TGTGCCAGCAGCCACGAGGGACAGGAGAGAGATGAGCAGTACTTC. Its translation is CASSHEGQERDEQYF.

The chain uses TRBV5-1 and TRBJ2-5; possibly TRBD1 for D (6 bases). Germline V gene lookup returns CDR1 SGHRS and CDR2 YFSETQ. V was shortened by 2 bases and J by 3 bases, with 11 bases between the two germline ends. The CDR3 has 14 residues. Written as DNA, the CDR3 is TGCGCCAGCAGCTTTACGTGGACAGAAGAGACCCAGTACTTC. Its protein product is CASSFTWTEETQYF.

The chain joins TRBV27 to TRBJ1-1; D not certain. Trimming shortened V by 4 bases and J by 2 bases, and 8 bases separated the two germline ends. Looked up from germline, CDR1 is MNHEY and CDR2 is SMNVEV (reference sequence). The CDR3 totals 13 residues. The CDR3 reads CASSYRGNTEAFF. Written as DNA, the CDR3 is TGTGCCAGCAGTTATCGAGGCAACACTGAAGCTTTCTTT.

The V and J genes are TRBV7-9 and TRBJ2-1; the match to TRBD1 covers 9 bases. Germline lookup yields CDR1 SEHNR and CDR2 FQNEAQ (reference sequence). The CDR3 contains 15 residues. Trimming cost V 5 bases and J 8 bases; bases outside gene matches: 10. The CDR3 sequence is CASSAPGQGIHEQFF. In nucleotides, the CDR3 is TGTGCCAGCAGCGCTCCGGGACAGGGTATCCATGAGCAGTTCTTC.

This chain links TRBV6-1 with TRBJ1-1, with D perhaps matching TRBD1 (5 bases). The germline V gene encodes CDR1 MNHNS and CDR2 SASEGT. The CDR3 extends over 11 amino acids. V was trimmed by 6 bases and J by 8 bases, leaving 10 bases between them. CDR3: CASSIDSEAFF. The CDR3 nucleotides are TGTGCCAGCAGCATTGACAGCGAAGCTTTCTTT.

The chain links TRBV18 to TRBJ1-2; 7 bases align to TRBD1. The ends lost 3 bases at V and 4 bases at J; junction bases unmatched: 8. Germline V gene sequence: CDR1 KGHSH, CDR2 LQKENI. The CDR3 is 15 residues long. The DNA for the CDR3 is TGTGCCAGCTCACCTACTCGGGACAGCACCTATGGCTACACCTTC. Amino acids: CASSPTRDSTYGYTF.